The T cell receptor (beta chain) described here comes from a study of shared clonotypes between healthy human individuals. For each subset, genomic DNA was distributed in equal portions over several immunoSEQ plates. Replicate PCRs run on sorted subsets employed 200 ng DNA, about 27,000 T cell genomes. TCRdb's table, derived via immunoSEQ multiplex PCR, lists solely in-frame clones and lacks some. In the table there are more than 2,000,000 clones, over 85% of which are singletons. As to this clone: Within the sample, other DNA sequences also encode this same CDR3.

Each of the donors was a healthy adult who was HIV-negative and had not had a recent acute infection or vaccination. The specimen sequenced was naive CD4+ T cells sorted from blood. The subset denotes: CD45RA+ positively selected. The receptor was derived from a man in his late teens or twenties in good health.

The CDR3 is CASSVGETQYF. DNA for the CDR3: TGTGCCAGCAGTGTAGGGGAGACCCAGTACTTC. The rearrangement links TRBV2 to TRBJ2-5; D is ambiguous. Trimming removed 4 bases from V and 5 bases from J, with 5 bases in between. Germline loops: CDR1 SNHLY, CDR2 FYNNEI. The CDR3 runs to 11 residues. The whole variable domain, filled in from reference TRBV2 and TRBJ2-5, reads EPEVTQTPSHQVTQMGQEVILRCVPISNHLYFYWYRQILGQKVEFLVSFYNNEISEKSEIFDDQFSVERPDGSNFTLKIRSTKLEDSAMYFCASSVGETQYFGPGTRLLVL.